This T cell receptor beta chain was observed in a study of T-cell memory formation after mild COVID-19. The V gene's germline CDR1 is SGHDN and CDR2 FVKESK. This CDR3 spans 14 amino acids. With 1 base removed from V and 6 bases from J, the gap between germline ends came to 10 bases. This clonotype was observed a handful of times. Using its own MiXCR run on the 5' RACE reads, TCRdb lists one record per CDR3 protein. The table includes under 650,000 distinct CDR3 sequences, more than 15% detected once. Sequences were obtained from PBMCs or a T cell subset sorted from them (not recorded which). V usage is TRBV14 and J usage is TRBJ2-1, with no clear D. This sequence originates from an adult woman who had mild COVID-19 (a few samples of this study predate the infection). Cell type and time point are not known. This CDR3 reads CASSQVGLSNEQFF. DNA for the CDR3: TGTGCCAGCAGCCAAGTGGGATTGAGCAATGAGCAGTTCTTC.